The 26 T cell receptor beta chains below come from one sample, sequenced in a study of T cells after yellow fever vaccination. TCRdb ran MiXCR on the 5' RACE reads and lists one entry per CDR3 protein. There are more than 300,000 distinct CDR3 sequences in the sample; roughly 10% occur only once, and around 3.2% lies in the top ten. Sample: CD4+ T cells sorted from PBMCs, taken 45 days after the yellow fever booster vaccination. The receptors were gathered from a man between 18 and 35 years old who received the YFV17D yellow fever vaccine.

The chain combines TRBV14 with TRBJ1-6, with 7 bases matching TRBD1. Trimming cost V 4 bases and J 5 bases; bases outside gene matches: 8. The CDR3 extends over 16 amino acids. The germline V gene encodes CDR1 SGHDN and CDR2 FVKESK. This CDR3 reads CASSRNRGRNNSPLHF. CDR3 bases: TGTGCCAGCAGCCGAAACAGGGGACGTAATAATTCACCCCTCCACTTT. The full variable domain, its missing parts supplied by reference TRBV14 and TRBJ1-6, is EAGVTQFPSHSVIEKGQTVTLRCDPISGHDNLYWYRRVMGKEIKFLLHFVKESKQDESGMPNNRFLAERTGGTYSTLKVQPAELEDSGVYFCASSRNRGRNNSPLHFGNGTRLTVT.

The chain recombines TRBV12-3 or TRBV12-4 with TRBJ2-5; 7 positions agree with TRBD1. The V segment lost 8 bases and the J segment 2 bases; nucleotides outside the gene matches: 5. This CDR3 has 13 amino acids. The CDR3 here is CASCPGQQETQYF. CDR3 DNA: TGTGCCAGCTGTCCGGGACAGCAAGAGACCCAGTACTTC.

A few counts support this clonotype. The chain links TRBV2 to TRBJ2-1; 9 bases agree with TRBD2. The CDR3 is 16 amino acids. Germline V gene lookup returns CDR1 SNHLY and CDR2 FYNNEI. The V segment lost 0 bases and the J segment 0 bases; nucleotides outside the gene matches: 0. This CDR3 reads CASSEASGGSYNEQFF. CDR3 nucleotides: TGTGCCAGCAGTGAAGCTAGCGGGGGCTCCTACAATGAGCAGTTCTTC.

In its sample, this clonotype was seen a few times. The J gene is TRBJ2-1, the V gene TRBV7-2; 16 bases match TRBD2. J was trimmed by 8 bases and V by 5 bases; bases with no gene match: 6. In germline, CDR1 is SGHTA, CDR2 FQGNSA. The CDR3 is made up of 16 amino acids. The CDR3 nucleotides are TGTGCCAGCAGCGTCGGGACTAGCGGGGGGGCGTATGAGCAGTTCTTC. Translated: CASSVGTSGGAYEQFF.

This clonotype was recorded a few times. The chain is built from TRBV6-6 and TRBJ2-7, with D perhaps given as TRBD1 or TRBD2 (6 bases each). The CDR3 is made up of 13 amino acids. CDR1 and CDR2 (germline): MNHNY, SVGAGI (reference sequence). The V end lost 2 bases, the J end lost 6 bases, and 11 bases lay between the germline ends. The chain's CDR3 is CASSYGGQGEQYF. For the CDR3, the DNA is TGTGCCAGCAGTTACGGGGGGCAGGGCGAGCAGTACTTC.

In this sample, this clonotype turned up a few times. The chain joins TRBV25-1 to TRBJ2-3; D assignment may be TRBD1 or TRBD2 (6 bases each). Germline V gene lookup returns CDR1 MGHDK and CDR2 SYGVNS. CDR3 size: 15 residues. V was cut by 0 bases and J by 6 bases, with 13 bases left in between. The DNA for the CDR3 is TGTGCCAGCAGTGAATATAGAGGGGGGTCGGATACGCAGTATTTT. Translated: CASSEYRGGSDTQYF.

This clonotype has ten or more counts. J is TRBJ2-7 and V is TRBV7-8, with D perhaps TRBD2 (6 bases). Germline-derived CDR1 and CDR2 are SGHVS and FQNEAQ. With 0 bases removed from V and 1 base from J, the gap between germline ends came to 7 bases. The CDR3 totals 14 residues. The CDR3 DNA reads as TGTGCCAGCAGCTTAGCCGCGGGATCCTACGAGCAGTACTTC. Translated, it gives CASSLAAGSYEQYF.

This clonotype was counted at least ten times. V usage is TRBV4-1 and J usage is TRBJ2-1; 15 nucleotides align to TRBD2. V was pared by 6 bases and J by 9 bases, with 9 bases of the junction left unmatched. The CDR3 is 16 amino acids. Germline-derived CDR1 and CDR2 are MGHRA and YSYEKL. The CDR3 DNA follows: TGCGCCAGCAGTCTACCGGGACTAGCGGGGGGTGGTGAGCAGTTCTTC. Its protein is CASSLPGLAGGGEQFF.

Ten or more counts support this clonotype. This chain links TRBV3-1 with TRBJ2-7, with TRBD1 identical over 8 bases. This CDR3 is 15 amino acids long. V lost 1 base to trimming and J lost 3 bases; unmatched junction nucleotides: 5. Germline CDR1 LGHDT, CDR2 YNNKEL (reference sequence). The CDR3: CASSQGPTGGYEQYF. CDR3 in DNA: TGTGCCAGCAGCCAAGGCCCCACAGGGGGCTACGAGCAGTACTTC.

This clonotype was observed a few times. This chain uses TRBV28 with TRBJ2-1, with 7 nucleotides matching TRBD1. The CDR3 extends over 14 amino acids. V dropped 4 bases and J dropped 10; count of bases not matched to a gene: 10. Germline CDR1 MDHEN, CDR2 SYDVKM. The CDR3 sequence is CASSSPGTEGEQFF. CDR3 DNA sequence: TGTGCCAGCAGTTCCCCCGGGACAGAAGGCGAGCAGTTCTTC.

V gene TRBV2 combines with J gene TRBJ2-5; no clear D. V dropped 7 bases and J dropped 5 bases, with 20 bases sitting between them. This CDR3 comprises 15 residues. CDR1 is SNHLY, CDR2 FYNNEI, per germline. This CDR3 reads CASTPVIGPGETQYF. DNA of the CDR3: TGTGCCAGCACCCCCGTCATCGGGCCCGGGGAGACCCAGTACTTC.

V gene TRBV4-3 combines with J gene TRBJ1-6; D ambiguous. V shed 1 base and J shed 1 base, with 11 bases lying between them. Germline V gene sequence: CDR1 LGHNA, CDR2 YSLEER. The CDR3 covers 17 residues. The CDR3 region is CASSQGEVRSYNSPLHF. CDR3 in DNA: TGCGCCAGCAGCCAAGGCGAGGTTAGGTCCTATAATTCACCCCTCCACTTT.

Only a few counts were recorded for this clonotype. The chain has TRBV5-1 and TRBJ1-2; 8 nucleotides align to TRBD1. The CDR3 contains 13 residues. Germline-derived CDR1 and CDR2 are SGHRS and YFSETQ. With V trimmed by 7 bases and J by 4 bases, 6 bases remained unmatched. The chain's CDR3 is CASGTGEFYGYTF. In DNA form, the CDR3 reads TGCGCCAGCGGGACAGGCGAATTCTATGGCTACACCTTC.

This clonotype was recorded a few times. This chain connects TRBV5-1 to TRBJ1-4; D gene unclear. Germline lookup yields CDR1 SGHRS and CDR2 YFSETQ. V lost 1 base, J lost 0 bases, and 4 bases lay in between. This CDR3 has 14 residues. The CDR3 reads CASSLTATNEKLFF. CDR3 in DNA: TGCGCCAGCAGCTTGACAGCAACTAATGAAAAACTGTTTTTT.

This clonotype was detected many times. The rearrangement links TRBV6-5 to TRBJ1-2, with D perhaps TRBD1 (6 bases). In germline, CDR1 is MNHEY, CDR2 SVGAGI. V shed 4 bases and J shed 4 bases, with 13 bases lying between them. The CDR3 has 14 residues. In DNA, the CDR3 is TGTGCCAGCAGTTCCGATGGACAGCTCTATGGCTACACCTTC. Translating it yields CASSSDGQLYGYTF.

This clonotype has just a few counts. The rearrangement joins TRBV9 to TRBJ2-1, with TRBD2 identical over 12 bases. Germline trimming cut 2 bases from V and 9 bases from J; bases unmatched to any gene: 6. CDR1 and CDR2 from the germline V gene are SGDLS and YYNGEE. The CDR3 is made up of 15 amino acids. Here the CDR3 reads CASSVALAGGGEQFF. CDR3 sequence (DNA): TGTGCCAGCAGCGTTGCACTAGCGGGGGGAGGTGAGCAGTTCTTC.

This clonotype was detected only a few times. The chain is built from TRBV28 and TRBJ2-7; TRBD1 is a possible D gene (6 bases). V was shortened by 5 bases and J by 10 bases, with 15 bases between the two germline ends. The CDR3 is 12 residues long. The germline gives CDR1 MDHEN, CDR2 SYDVKM. CDR3 nucleotides: TGTGCCAGCAGTGGGTGGACAGAGACACAGTACGTC. This sequence encodes CASSGWTETQYV.

This clonotype showed up just a few times. The chain has TRBV5-1 and TRBJ2-1; a weak D match, TRBD1 (5 bases). Trimming took off 7 bases at V and 2 bases at J, with 28 bases between the two ends. The CDR3 consists of 19 residues. Germline V lookup: CDR1 SGHRS, CDR2 YFSETQ. The CDR3 loop is CASPPIGLLREGPYNEQFF. The CDR3 DNA reads as TGCGCCAGCCCCCCCATCGGGCTGCTCAGGGAAGGGCCCTACAATGAGCAGTTCTTC.

The V gene is TRBV29-1, the J gene TRBJ1-3; maybe TRBD1 (6 bases). The CDR3 contains 14 residues. The ends were cut back, 6 bases at V and 4 bases at J, with 16 bases in the middle. Germline assignment: CDR1 SQVTM and CDR2 ANQGSEA. The CDR3 spells CSVRSQGAGNTIYF. The DNA for the CDR3 is TGCAGCGTAAGATCACAGGGAGCGGGAAACACCATATATTTT. The complete variable domain, with remaining parts taken from reference TRBV29-1 and TRBJ1-3, reads SAVISQKPSRDICQRGTSLTIQCQVDSQVTMMFWYRQQPGQSLTLIATANQGSEATYESGFVIDKFPISRPNLTFSTLTVSNMSPEDSSIYLCSVRSQGAGNTIYFGEGSWLTVV.

J is TRBJ2-3 and V is TRBV21-1; the tabulated D call, TRBD1, remains unverified against the DNA. TRBV21-1 is a listed pseudogene. The CDR3 runs to 19 residues. For the CDR3, the DNA is TGTGCCAGCAGCAAACCCTTTTTAACCACGACAGACCCCACAGATACGCAGTATTTT. Protein product: CASSKPFLTTTDPTDTQYF.

This clonotype was seen only a few times. This rearrangement joins TRBV6-5 to TRBJ2-1, with D perhaps matching TRBD1 (5 bases). The CDR3 is made up of 17 amino acids. The germline V gene has CDR1 MNHEY and CDR2 SVGAGI. Trimming took 6 bases from V and 3 from J, leaving 21 bases between them. CDR3 bases: TGTGCCAGCAGACGAACCCTAGAAATGACAGTCTACAATGAGCAGTTCTTC. Encoded protein: CASRRTLEMTVYNEQFF.

This clonotype was recorded a few times. This chain connects TRBV12-3 or TRBV12-4 to TRBJ2-1; either TRBD1 or TRBD2 may fit D (5 bases each). Trimming left V 2 bases short and J 6 bases short, with 11 bases between. The length of the CDR3 is 14 residues. CDR3 coding DNA: TGTGCCAGCAGTTTAAAGCCTGGGGGCAATGAGCAGTTCTTC. It is translated as CASSLKPGGNEQFF.

This clonotype was counted many times. The junction departs from germline at one end; a sequencing error may be responsible. J is TRBJ2-2 and V is TRBV2; D unclear. The CDR3 extends over 13 amino acids. Germline-derived CDR1 and CDR2 are SNHLY and FYNNEI. The CDR3 region is CASREVNTGELFF. The CDR3, as DNA: TGTGCCAGCAGGGAAGTGAACACCGGGGAGCTGTTTTTT. The whole variable domain, remainder taken from reference TRBV2 and TRBJ2-2, is EPEVTQTPSHQVTQMGQEVILRCVPISNHLYFYWYRQILGQKVEFLVSFYNNEISEKSEIFDDQFSVERPDGSNFTLKIRSTKLEDSAMYFCASREVNTGELFFGEGSRLTVL.

V and J are TRBV4-3 and TRBJ1-4; D is undetermined. Looked up from germline, CDR1 is LGHNA and CDR2 is YSLEER. The CDR3 length is 14 residues. V gave up 1 base and J gave up 7 bases, with 10 bases separating them. This chain's CDR3 is CASSQVWAIEKLFF. The CDR3 DNA is TGCGCCAGCAGCCAAGTGTGGGCTATTGAAAAACTGTTTTTT.

In its sample, this clonotype was seen many times. J is TRBJ2-5 and V is TRBV7-2, with D perhaps TRBD1 or TRBD2 (5 bases each). Trimming shortened V by 3 bases and J by 4 bases, and 6 bases separated the two germline ends. The CDR3 totals 12 residues. Germline CDR1 SGHTA, CDR2 FQGNSA. The chain's CDR3 is CASSLRGETQYF. Written as DNA, the CDR3 is TGTGCCAGCAGCTTGAGGGGAGAGACCCAGTACTTC.

V usage is TRBV5-1 and J usage is TRBJ2-5, with D possibly being TRBD1 or TRBD2 (6 bases each). The germline CDR1 and CDR2 sequences are SGHRS and YFSETQ. V was trimmed by 0 bases and J by 4 bases, leaving 13 bases between them. The CDR3 covers 15 residues. The CDR3 nucleotides read TGCGCCAGCAGCTTGGAGCCGGGGGCGGGAGAGACCCAGTACTTC. Translated, it gives CASSLEPGAGETQYF.